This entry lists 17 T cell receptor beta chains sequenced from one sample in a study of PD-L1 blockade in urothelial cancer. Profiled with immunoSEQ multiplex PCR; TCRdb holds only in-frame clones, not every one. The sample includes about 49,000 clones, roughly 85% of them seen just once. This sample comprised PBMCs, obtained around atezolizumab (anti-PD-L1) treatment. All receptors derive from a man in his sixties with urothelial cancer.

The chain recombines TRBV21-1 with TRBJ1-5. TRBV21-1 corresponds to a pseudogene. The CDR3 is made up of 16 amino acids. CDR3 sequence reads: CASSKVPGFGNQPQHF. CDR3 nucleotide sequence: TGTGCCAGCAGCAAGGTACCGGGTTTCGGCAATCAGCCCCAGCATTTT.

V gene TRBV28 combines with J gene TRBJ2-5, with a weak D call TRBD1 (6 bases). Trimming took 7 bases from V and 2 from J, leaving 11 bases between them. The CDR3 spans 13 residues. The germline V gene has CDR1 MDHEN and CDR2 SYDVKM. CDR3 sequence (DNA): TGTGCCAGCACCAGAGGGGGTCAAGAGACCCAGTACTTC. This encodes CASTRGGQETQYF.

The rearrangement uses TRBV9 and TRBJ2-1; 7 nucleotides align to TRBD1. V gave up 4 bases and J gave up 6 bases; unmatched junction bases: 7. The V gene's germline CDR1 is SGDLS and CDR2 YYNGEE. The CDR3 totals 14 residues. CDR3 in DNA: TGTGCCAGCAGCACCTCGGGACAGTTCAATGAGCAGTTCTTC. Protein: CASSTSGQFNEQFF. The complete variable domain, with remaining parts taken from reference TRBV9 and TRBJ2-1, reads DSGVTQTPKHLITATGQRVTLRCSPRSGDLSVYWYQQSLDQGLQFLIQYYNGEERAKGNILERFSAQQFPDLHSELNLSSLELGDSALYFCASSTSGQFNEQFFGPGTRLTVL.

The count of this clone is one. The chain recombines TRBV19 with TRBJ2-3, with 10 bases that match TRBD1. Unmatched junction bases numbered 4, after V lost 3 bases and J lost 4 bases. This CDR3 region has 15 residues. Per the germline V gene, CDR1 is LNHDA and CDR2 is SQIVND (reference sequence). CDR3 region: CASSIGTGEADTQYF. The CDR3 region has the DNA TGTGCCAGTAGTATCGGGACAGGGGAGGCAGATACGCAGTATTTT.

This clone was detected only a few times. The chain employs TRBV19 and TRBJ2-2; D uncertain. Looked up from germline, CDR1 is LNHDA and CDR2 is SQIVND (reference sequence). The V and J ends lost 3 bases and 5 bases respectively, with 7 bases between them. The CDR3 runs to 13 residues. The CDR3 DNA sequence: TGTGCCAGTAGTATCCACGGGACCGGGGAGCTGTTTTTT. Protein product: CASSIHGTGELFF.

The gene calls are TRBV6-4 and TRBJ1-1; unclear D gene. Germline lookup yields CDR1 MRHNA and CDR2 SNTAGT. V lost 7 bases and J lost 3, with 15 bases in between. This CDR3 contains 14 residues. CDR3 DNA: TGTGCCAGCACCCCGAGGGTTGGGGACACTGAAGCTTTCTTT. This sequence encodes CASTPRVGDTEAFF.

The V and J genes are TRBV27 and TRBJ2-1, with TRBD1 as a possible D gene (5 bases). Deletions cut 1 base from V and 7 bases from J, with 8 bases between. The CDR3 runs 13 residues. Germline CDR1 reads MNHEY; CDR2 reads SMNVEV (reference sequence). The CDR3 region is CASSLWQGNEQFF. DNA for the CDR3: TGTGCCAGCAGTTTATGGCAGGGTAATGAGCAGTTCTTC.

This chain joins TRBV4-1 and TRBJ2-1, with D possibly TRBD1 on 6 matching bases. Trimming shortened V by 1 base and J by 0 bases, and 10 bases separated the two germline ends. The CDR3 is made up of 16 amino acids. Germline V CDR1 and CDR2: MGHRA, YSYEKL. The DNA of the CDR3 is TGCGCCAGCAGCCAAGCTCCGACAGGCTCCTACAATGAGCAGTTCTTC. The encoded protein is CASSQAPTGSYNEQFF.

Written as DNA, the CDR3 is TGTGCCAGAAGCTTGGGCCACACAGGTTCCTACGAGCAGTACTTC. Protein sequence: CARSLGHTGSYEQYF. This chain uses TRBV5-3 with TRBJ2-7; a possible D gene is TRBD1 (5 bases). TRBV5-3 is assigned to the ORF class and has an uncertain function. The CDR3 length is 15 residues. Trimming pared 0 bases from V and 1 base from J, leaving 11 bases between.

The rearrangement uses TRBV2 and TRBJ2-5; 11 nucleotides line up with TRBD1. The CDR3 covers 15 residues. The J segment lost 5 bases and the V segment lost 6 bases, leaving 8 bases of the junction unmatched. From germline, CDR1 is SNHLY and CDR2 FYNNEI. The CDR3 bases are TGTGCCAGCAGGCTGGACAGGGGGCCGTCGGAGACCCAGTACTTC. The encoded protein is CASRLDRGPSETQYF.

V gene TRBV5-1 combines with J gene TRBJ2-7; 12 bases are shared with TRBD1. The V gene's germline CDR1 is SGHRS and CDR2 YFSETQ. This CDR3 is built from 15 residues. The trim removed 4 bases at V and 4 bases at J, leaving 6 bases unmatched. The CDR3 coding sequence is TGCGCCAGCAGCCGCGGGACAGGGGGCGGGTACGAGCAGTACTTC. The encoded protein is CASSRGTGGGYEQYF.

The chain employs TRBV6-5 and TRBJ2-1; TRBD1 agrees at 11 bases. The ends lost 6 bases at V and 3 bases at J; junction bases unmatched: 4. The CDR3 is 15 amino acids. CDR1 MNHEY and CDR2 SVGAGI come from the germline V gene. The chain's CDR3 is CASSRDRGVYNEQFF. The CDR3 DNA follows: TGTGCCAGCAGCCGGGACAGGGGGGTCTACAATGAGCAGTTCTTC.

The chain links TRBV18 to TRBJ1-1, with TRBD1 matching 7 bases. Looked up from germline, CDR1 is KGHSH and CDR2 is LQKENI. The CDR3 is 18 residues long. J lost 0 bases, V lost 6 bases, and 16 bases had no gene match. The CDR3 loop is CASSPPRQGISLNTEAFF. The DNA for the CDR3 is TGTGCCAGCTCCCCCCCCCGACAGGGAATCTCCTTGAACACTGAAGCTTTCTTT.

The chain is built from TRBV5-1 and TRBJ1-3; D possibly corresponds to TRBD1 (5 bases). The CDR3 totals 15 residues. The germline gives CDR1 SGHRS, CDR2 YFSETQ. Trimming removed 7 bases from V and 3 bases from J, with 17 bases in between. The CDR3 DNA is TGCGCCAGCTCCTCTGAGCCAGGGTATGGAAACACCATATATTTT. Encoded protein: CASSSEPGYGNTIYF.

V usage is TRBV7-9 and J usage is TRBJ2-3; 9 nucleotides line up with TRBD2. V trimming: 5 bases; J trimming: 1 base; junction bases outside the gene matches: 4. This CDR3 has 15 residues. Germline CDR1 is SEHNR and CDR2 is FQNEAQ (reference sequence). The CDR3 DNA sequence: TGTGCCAGCAGCGACCGACTAGCGGGCACAGATACGCAGTATTTT. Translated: CASSDRLAGTDTQYF.

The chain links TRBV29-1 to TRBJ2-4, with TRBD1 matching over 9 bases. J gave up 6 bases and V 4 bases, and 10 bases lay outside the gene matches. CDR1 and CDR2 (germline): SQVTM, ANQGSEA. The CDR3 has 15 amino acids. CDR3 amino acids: CSVAPDRGGRNIQYF. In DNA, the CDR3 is TGCAGCGTTGCCCCGGACAGGGGAGGAAGAAACATTCAGTACTTC.

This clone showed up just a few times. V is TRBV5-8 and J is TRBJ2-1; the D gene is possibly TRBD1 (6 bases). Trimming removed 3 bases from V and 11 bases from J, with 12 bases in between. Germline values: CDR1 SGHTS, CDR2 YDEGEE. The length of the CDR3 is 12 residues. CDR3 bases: TGTGCCAGCAGCTCTAAAAGGGGGAAGCAGTTCTTC. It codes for CASSSKRGKQFF.